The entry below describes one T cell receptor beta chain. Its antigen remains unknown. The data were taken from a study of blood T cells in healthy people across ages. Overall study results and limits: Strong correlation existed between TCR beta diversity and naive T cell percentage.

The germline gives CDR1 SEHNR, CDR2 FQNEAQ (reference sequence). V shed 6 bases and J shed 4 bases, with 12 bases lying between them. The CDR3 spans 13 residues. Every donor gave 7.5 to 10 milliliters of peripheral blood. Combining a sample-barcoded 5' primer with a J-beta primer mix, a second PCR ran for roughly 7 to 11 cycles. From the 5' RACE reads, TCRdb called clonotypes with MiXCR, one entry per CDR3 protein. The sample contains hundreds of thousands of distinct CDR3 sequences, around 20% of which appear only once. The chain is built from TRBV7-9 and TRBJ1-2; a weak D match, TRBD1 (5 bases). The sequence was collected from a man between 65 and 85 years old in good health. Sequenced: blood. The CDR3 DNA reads TGTGCCAGCAGAGACGGAGACAGCTATGGCTACACCTTC. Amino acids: CASRDGDSYGYTF.